These T cell receptor beta chains were read from a single sample in a study of identical twins. TCRdb ran MiXCR on the 5' RACE reads and lists one entry per CDR3 protein. The top ten hold 0.85% to 1% of the sample, which has hundreds of thousands of distinct CDR3 sequences, 8% to 9% seen once. These data also featured in a second study, about yellow fever vaccine responses in identical twins.

Sequenced sample: PBMCs. The source is a young woman in good health. Each CDR3 is given with its conserved first and last residue. D genes are given only for firm matches. Clone size, where shown, is once, few, many, or a class for clones that have expanded.

clone size	V gene	D gene	J gene	CDR3 protein	CDR3 DNA
few	TRBV9	TRBD2	TRBJ2-1	CASTTGGPNNEQFF	TGTGCCAGCACCACGGGAGGCCCAAACAATGAGCAGTTCTTC
many	TRBV27	-	TRBJ2-3	CASSLYGGGTDTQYF	TGTGCCAGCAGTTTATATGGCGGGGGCACAGATACGCAGTATTTT
few	TRBV5-1	TRBD2	TRBJ2-2	CASNPRTSGPGELFF	TGCGCCAGCAACCCTCGGACTAGCGGTCCCGGGGAGCTGTTTTTT
-	TRBV28	-	TRBJ2-7	CASRDISSYEQYF	TGTGCCAGCAGGGACATCTCCTCCTACGAGCAGTACTTC
-	TRBV5-1	-	TRBJ1-1	CASSLGMDTEAFF	TGCGCCAGCAGTCTCGGAATGGACACTGAAGCTTTCTTT
once	TRBV15	-	TRBJ2-2	CATGRGPGTGELVF	TGTGCCACCGGCAGAGGGCCGGGCACCGGGGAGCTGGTTTTT
once	TRBV4-2	TRBD1	TRBJ2-5	CASSQEGGGQGETQYF	TGTGCCAGCAGCCAAGAAGGAGGGGGACAGGGAGAGACCCAGTACTTC
-	TRBV29-1	-	TRBJ2-7	CSVLQPNYEQYF	TGCAGCGTGCTCCAGCCGAACTACGAGCAGTACTTC
-	TRBV7-3	-	TRBJ2-5	CASSLTGGLGVETQYF	TGTGCCAGCAGCTTAACGGGGGGCCTTGGTGTAGAGACCCAGTACTTC
-	TRBV9	-	TRBJ2-7	CASSVATNLVEQYF	TGTGCCAGCAGCGTAGCCACCAACCTAGTCGAGCAGTACTTC
few	TRBV7-6	-	TRBJ2-7	CASSSLKGLTYEQYF	TGTGCCAGCAGCTCCCTTAAAGGGTTAACCTACGAGCAGTACTTC
-	TRBV14	-	TRBJ2-5	CASSQDALPVATQYF	TGTGCCAGCAGCCAAGATGCCCTCCCGGTAGCCACCCAGTACTTC
-	TRBV12-3/TRBV12-4	-	TRBJ2-5	CASSPTRGTQYF	TGTGCCAGCAGCCCCACCAGGGGGACCCAGTACTTC
few	TRBV20-1	-	TRBJ2-1	CSGGRGIGNEQFF	TGCAGTGGGGGTCGGGGGATTGGGAATGAGCAGTTCTTC
many	TRBV10-3	TRBD1	TRBJ1-6	CAISEGQGDNSPLHF	TGTGCCATCAGTGAGGGACAGGGGGATAATTCACCCCTCCACTTT
-	TRBV11-2	-	TRBJ2-7	CASSLVGGGLMDYYEQYF	TGTGCCAGCAGCTTAGTAGGGGGGGGACTGATGGACTACTACGAGCAGTACTTC
-	TRBV11-2	TRBD2	TRBJ2-5	CASSSGLAGVGTQYF	TGTGCCAGCAGCTCGGGACTAGCGGGGGTAGGGACCCAGTACTTC
many	TRBV12-3/TRBV12-4	TRBD1	TRBJ1-6	CASSSGTGISPLHF	TGTGCCAGCAGTTCCGGGACAGGGATTTCACCCCTCCACTTT
few	TRBV6-1	-	TRBJ1-3	CASSTGTVSGNTIYF	TGTGCCAGCAGCACGGGGACGGTCTCTGGAAACACCATATATTTT
few	TRBV28	-	TRBJ2-1	CASSLSGSGNEQFF	TGTGCCAGCAGTTTATCCGGGTCGGGCAATGAGCAGTTCTTC
few	TRBV11-2	TRBD2	TRBJ2-3	CASSFGLALTSTDTQYF	TGTGCCAGCAGCTTCGGACTAGCGTTGACTAGCACAGATACGCAGTATTTT
-	TRBV7-2	-	TRBJ1-4	CASSLLGGAGVEKKLFF	TGTGCCAGCAGCTTGCTAGGTGGGGCCGGGGTGGAGAAAAAACTGTTTTTT
-	TRBV28	-	TRBJ1-2	CASSSDTGFPYGYTF	TGTGCCAGCAGTTCCGACACAGGGTTCCCCTATGGCTACACCTTC
few	TRBV28	-	TRBJ1-1	CASSFHRVGFTEAFF	TGTGCCAGCAGTTTCCACAGGGTTGGTTTCACTGAAGCTTTCTTT
-	TRBV5-1	TRBD2	TRBJ2-1	CASSLVSSGGGEQFF	TGCGCCAGCAGCTTGGTCTCTAGCGGGGGAGGTGAGCAGTTCTTC
many	TRBV25-1	-	TRBJ1-1	CASRVTENTEAFF	TGTGCCAGCAGGGTGACAGAGAACACTGAAGCTTTCTTT
few	TRBV28	TRBD1	TRBJ1-2	CASSLQGGHTF	TGTGCCAGCAGCCTACAGGGGGGCCACACCTTC
few	TRBV20-1	-	TRBJ2-4	CSARDYKGAKNIQYF	TGCAGTGCTAGAGATTATAAGGGCGCCAAAAACATTCAGTACTTC
few	TRBV2	-	TRBJ2-5	CASRQTRSIQETQYF	TGTGCCAGCAGGCAGACACGTTCTATCCAAGAGACCCAGTACTTC
few	TRBV5-1	-	TRBJ2-2	CASSSLLNTGELFF	TGCGCCAGCAGTTCCCTCTTGAACACCGGGGAGCTGTTTTTT
-	TRBV18	TRBD2	TRBJ2-5	CASSPYTSGETQYF	TGTGCCAGCTCACCCTACACTAGCGGAGAGACCCAGTACTTC
many	TRBV6-5	-	TRBJ2-1	CASSYAPSGLGEQFF	TGTGCCAGCAGTTACGCTCCTAGTGGGCTGGGTGAGCAGTTCTTC
many	TRBV7-9	-	TRBJ2-1	CASSSTEQFF	TGTGCCAGCAGCTCTACCGAGCAGTTCTTC
-	TRBV7-8	TRBD1	TRBJ1-1	CASSALGQGAGEAFF	TGTGCCAGCAGCGCGCTCGGACAGGGGGCGGGTGAAGCTTTCTTT
-	TRBV2	TRBD2	TRBJ2-5	CASSEMASGHQETQYF	TGTGCCAGCAGTGAGATGGCTAGCGGACACCAAGAGACCCAGTACTTC
many	TRBV15	-	TRBJ2-7	CATAGHISYEQYF	TGTGCCACCGCAGGGCATATATCCTACGAGCAGTACTTC
many	TRBV12-1	-	TRBJ2-4	CASSEAGLADLGKSKNIQYF	TGTGCCAGCAGCGAGGCTGGGCTAGCGGACCTTGGTAAATCCAAAAACATTCAGTACTTC
many	TRBV5-1	-	TRBJ1-4	CASSLSTATNEKLFF	TGCGCCAGCAGCTTGTCCACTGCAACTAATGAAAAACTGTTTTTT
once	TRBV7-9	-	TRBJ2-7	CASSSDGWPYEQYF	TGTGCCAGCAGCTCGGACGGGTGGCCCTACGAGCAGTACTTC
few	TRBV3-1	-	TRBJ2-5	CASGGGVGSETQYF	TGTGCCAGTGGGGGCGGGGTTGGATCAGAGACCCAGTACTTC